This T cell receptor (beta chain) was recorded in a study of blood T cell repertoires in COVID-19. About the research overall: The United States, Italy and Spain were the sources of the acute and convalescent COVID-19 samples. Sources were T cells, B-cell-depleted T cells, or PBMCs; the material itself was cDNA or gDNA.

The CDR3 has 16 amino acids. J lost 4 bases, V lost 6 bases, and 12 bases had no gene match. CDR1 and CDR2 from the germline V gene are MNHEY and SMNVEV (reference sequence). Participants were placed into cohorts based on the clinical history they reported. Cohort 3 donors were reported recovered after two negative PCRs, clearance, or symptom resolution. Data came from immunoSEQ multiplex PCR; TCRdb stores just in-frame clones and leaves some out. Counted here are more than 200,000 clones, 80% to 90% occurring once; the ten biggest clones make up about 1.7%. The TCR was taken from a middle-aged man who had recovered from COVID-19. The chain recombines TRBV27 with TRBJ2-1, with 7 bases lining up with TRBD1. The source material was PBMCs or T cells enriched from blood (not recorded which). The CDR3 sequence: CASSPWAQGDYNEQFF. CDR3 nucleotide sequence: TGTGCCAGCAGCCCCTGGGCGCAGGGGGATTACAATGAGCAGTTCTTC.